Each of the 23 T cell receptor beta chains below was sequenced from the same sample in a study of cytomegalovirus exposure and HLA in healthy donors (dated by TCRdb to 2016 to 2017). The library was prepared using the immunoSEQ multiplex PCR assay. For the multiplex PCR, a mixture combining 60 forward primers for TCR Vbeta segments and 13 reverse primers for TCR Jbeta segments was used. The immuneACCESS repertoire file appears here via TCRdb, limited to in-frame rearrangements. These files lack a portion of the clones; in checked studies, under half of the deficit traces to unresolved V genes, and the cause of the others is not known. The sample table contains 150,000 to 200,000 clones; only one count was recorded for roughly four fifths of them. Around 4.9% of the sample lies in the top ten. Sequenced input: PBMCs. Source of these receptors: a girl aged 10-17 years in good health and CMV-seropositive.

CDR3 residues: CASRKGLISNQPQHF. The CDR3 DNA sequence: TGTGCCAGCAGGAAGGGGCTGATTAGCAATCAGCCCCAGCATTTT. This sequence joins TRBV2 and TRBJ1-5; possible D gene TRBD1, 5 bases. Looked up from germline, CDR1 is SNHLY and CDR2 is FYNNEI. The CDR3 contains 15 residues. The V end lost 6 bases, the J end lost 0 bases, and 12 bases lay between the germline ends.

A few counts support this clone. This chain uses TRBV5-4 with TRBJ1-1, with 7 bases identical to TRBD1. V lost 5 bases and J lost 0; bases outside the gene matches: 10. This CDR3 contains 16 residues. Germline V gene sequence: CDR1 SGHNT, CDR2 YYREEE (reference sequence). The CDR3, as DNA: TGTGCCAGCAGGCCACAGGGGCGCACCTTGAACACTGAAGCTTTCTTT. Translation gives CASRPQGRTLNTEAFF.

This chain connects TRBV2 to TRBJ2-2, with a tentative D call TRBD2 (6 bases). The V gene's germline CDR1 is SNHLY and CDR2 FYNNEI. The ends were cut back, 0 bases at V and 0 bases at J, with 11 bases in the middle. This CDR3 region has 17 residues. DNA of the CDR3: TGTGCCAGCAGTGAAGCGGGAGCGGGTCCGAACACCGGGGAGCTGTTTTTT. Translating gives CASSEAGAGPNTGELFF.

The V call is TRBV7-2, the J call TRBJ2-5, with D possibly TRBD2 on 5 matching bases. This CDR3 region has 13 residues. Germline values: CDR1 SGHTA, CDR2 FQGNSA. Trimming cost V 4 bases and J 5 bases, with 11 bases left between them. The CDR3 region is CASSSGSAETQYF. For the CDR3, the DNA is TGTGCCAGCAGCTCGGGATCCGCTGAGACCCAGTACTTC.

The chain uses TRBV30 and TRBJ1-5; 8 bases fit TRBD1. The V segment lost 8 bases and the J segment 7 bases; nucleotides outside the gene matches: 10. Germline V gives CDR1 GTSNPN, CDR2 SVGIG (reference sequence). This CDR3 has 13 residues. As DNA, the CDR3 is TGTGCCGGCCGGACAGGGCTTGGACAGCCCCAGCATTTT. Residues: CAGRTGLGQPQHF.

V and J are TRBV4-2 and TRBJ1-2, with 8 positions matching TRBD1. CDR1 and CDR2 from the germline V gene are LGHNA and YNFKEQ. The CDR3 contains 18 residues. Losses at the gene ends were 0 bases for V and 7 bases for J; bases not matched to a gene: 16. The CDR3 protein is CASSQDRWVGQGVSGYTF. CDR3 nucleotide sequence: TGTGCCAGCAGCCAAGATAGGTGGGTTGGACAGGGAGTAAGTGGCTACACCTTC.

The CDR3 bases are TGTGCCAGCAGTTTATTTTGGGCAGGGGACGACAGTAATTCACCCCTCCACTTT. Its translation: CASSLFWAGDDSNSPLHF. This chain connects TRBV27 to TRBJ1-6, with D tentatively TRBD1 (6 bases). This CDR3 has 18 residues. Between the trimmed V and J ends, which lost 1 base and 6 bases, there was a span of 19 bases. Germline CDR1 reads MNHEY; CDR2 reads SMNVEV (reference sequence).

DNA of the CDR3: TGTGCCAGCAGCTCAGAGGCCCAAATATTCGGTGAGCAGTTCTTC. Protein sequence: CASSSEAQIFGEQFF. This chain uses TRBV7-8 with TRBJ2-1; no clear D gene. Germline-derived CDR1 and CDR2 are SGHVS and FQNEAQ. The CDR3 runs to 15 residues. Trimming took 4 bases from V and 9 from J, leaving 19 bases between them.

This clone was observed a few times. This chain links TRBV5-6 with TRBJ1-1; TRBD1 might be the D (5 bases). The CDR3 is 17 residues long. V was clipped by 2 bases and J by 3 bases, with 20 bases between them. The germline CDR1 and CDR2 sequences are SGHDT and YYEEEE. The CDR3 nucleotides are TGTGCCAGCAGCTTAAGCGGTGAATGGGGGGATGACACTGAAGCTTTCTTT. This translates into CASSLSGEWGDDTEAFF.

The gene calls are TRBV18 and TRBJ2-1; possible D gene TRBD1, 6 bases. Germline CDR1 reads KGHSH; CDR2 reads LQKENI. This CDR3 has 15 residues. V shed 3 bases and J shed 2 bases, with 11 bases lying between them. CDR3 amino acids: CASSPGAQTYNEQFF. As DNA, the CDR3 is TGTGCCAGCTCACCGGGGGCGCAGACCTACAATGAGCAGTTCTTC.

V gene TRBV29-1 combines with J gene TRBJ1-2; D is undetermined. CDR3 size: 12 residues. The V end was cut by 7 bases, the J end by 0 bases, with 9 bases between. Germline values: CDR1 SQVTM, CDR2 ANQGSEA. The CDR3 region has the DNA TGCAGCGCTAAGCGGCCTAACTATGGCTACACCTTC. This translates into CSAKRPNYGYTF.

The J gene is TRBJ1-2, the V gene TRBV27; D is possibly TRBD1 (6 bases). Germline lookup yields CDR1 MNHEY and CDR2 SMNVEV (reference sequence). This CDR3 region has 14 residues. Trimming stripped 5 bases from V and 7 bases from J, with 17 bases between. The CDR3 protein is CASSGTTGLSGYTF. CDR3 bases: TGTGCCAGCAGTGGAACCACAGGGTTGTCTGGCTACACCTTC.

The chain couples TRBV15 to TRBJ1-4; no clear D gene. V shed 9 bases and J shed 4 bases, with 12 bases lying between them. CDR1 is LNHNV, CDR2 YYDKDF, per germline (reference sequence). This CDR3 has 13 residues. In nucleotides, the CDR3 is TGTGCCACTGGAGTAGTTGGTAATGAAAAACTGTTTTTT. Protein: CATGVVGNEKLFF.

The chain couples TRBV27 to TRBJ1-4, with no clear D. Trimming cost V 5 bases and J 5 bases, with 15 bases left between them. The CDR3 is made up of 15 amino acids. Looked up from germline, CDR1 is MNHEY and CDR2 is SMNVEV (reference sequence). This CDR3 is CASSPSLLENEKLFF. The CDR3 DNA follows: TGTGCCAGCAGTCCATCTCTCCTGGAGAATGAAAAACTGTTTTTT.

V usage is TRBV10-1 and J usage is TRBJ1-4; 12 nucleotides agree with TRBD1. Unmatched junction bases numbered 12, after V lost 8 bases and J lost 2 bases. CDR3 length equals 18 residues. Germline V gene sequence: CDR1 WNHNN, CDR2 SYGVQD (reference sequence). CDR3 loop: CASRPVRDRGPTNEKLFF. CDR3 nucleotide sequence: TGCGCCAGCCGCCCCGTTCGGGACAGGGGGCCGACTAATGAAAAACTGTTTTTT.

This chain joins TRBV6-4 and TRBJ2-5, with D perhaps TRBD2 (6 bases). The J call may be mistaken, given a closer DNA end match to TRBJ2-7. The CDR3 sequence is 15 residues long. Germline CDR1 is MRHNA and CDR2 is SNTAGT. CDR3: CASSLKSRGSYEQYF. The CDR3 DNA sequence: TGTGCCAGCAGCCTGAAATCCCGGGGGAGCTACGAGCAGTACTTC.

This rearrangement joins TRBV27 to TRBJ2-6; possible D gene TRBD1, 5 bases. Germline loops: CDR1 MNHEY, CDR2 SMNVEV (reference sequence). V dropped 2 bases and J dropped 4 bases, with 9 bases sitting between them. The CDR3 spans 15 residues. Written as DNA, the CDR3 is TGTGCCAGCAGTTTACAGGGTTGGGGGGCCAACGTCCTGACTTTC. The encoded protein is CASSLQGWGANVLTF.

The J gene is TRBJ2-1, the V gene TRBV11-2; weak D call: TRBD2 (5 bases). The germline V gene encodes CDR1 SGHAT and CDR2 FQNNGV. The ends were cut back, 5 bases at V and 6 bases at J, with 11 bases in the middle. The CDR3 spans 13 residues. CDR3 amino acids: CASSPLAANEQFF. In DNA form, the CDR3 reads TGTGCCAGCAGCCCCCTAGCTGCCAATGAGCAGTTCTTC.

This chain uses TRBV6-5 with TRBJ1-2; 10 nucleotides agree with TRBD1. The CDR3 runs 14 residues. V was clipped by 6 bases and J by 4 bases; unmatched bases: 5. Germline V gene sequence: CDR1 MNHEY, CDR2 SVGAGI. In nucleotides, the CDR3 is TGTGCCAGCAGCTTGACAGGGGGCACCTATGGCTACACCTTC. This gives the protein CASSLTGGTYGYTF.

The chain couples TRBV6-5 to TRBJ2-3, with 9 bases identical to TRBD1. This CDR3 has 15 residues. Germline lookup yields CDR1 MNHEY and CDR2 SVGAGI. The trim removed 10 bases at V and 3 bases at J, leaving 11 bases unmatched. The CDR3 spells CATLPRDRGTDTQYF. The CDR3 DNA is TGTGCCACCCTCCCCCGAGACAGGGGGACAGATACGCAGTATTTT.

The rearrangement uses TRBV2 and TRBJ2-2; 9 bases are shared with TRBD2. Germline CDR1 is SNHLY and CDR2 is FYNNEI. The CDR3 length is 15 residues. The V and J ends lost 4 bases and 5 bases, in that order; junction bases with no gene match: 5. The CDR3 here is CASSGSGGPTGELFF. The CDR3 bases are TGTGCCAGCAGTGGTAGCGGGGGACCTACCGGGGAGCTGTTTTTT. Combining the CDR3 with reference TRBV2 and TRBJ2-2 gives the whole variable domain EPEVTQTPSHQVTQMGQEVILRCVPISNHLYFYWYRQILGQKVEFLVSFYNNEISEKSEIFDDQFSVERPDGSNFTLKIRSTKLEDSAMYFCASSGSGGPTGELFFGEGSRLTVL.

As regards this clone: The sample holds other DNA sequences that translate to the same CDR3. This sequence joins TRBV10-3 and TRBJ2-3; D ambiguous. The germline V gene encodes CDR1 ENHRY and CDR2 SYGVKD. V was cut by 1 base and J by 4 bases, with 9 bases left in between. This CDR3 is built from 14 residues. The CDR3 DNA is TGTGCCATCAGTGAGTTCGGTACCCCAGATACGCAGTATTTT. Protein sequence: CAISEFGTPDTQYF.

The chain couples TRBV6-1 to TRBJ1-3; the D gene is possibly TRBD1 (5 bases). The V and J ends lost 2 bases and 4 bases respectively, with 12 bases between them. Germline loops: CDR1 MNHNS, CDR2 SASEGT. The CDR3 runs 15 residues. CDR3 in DNA: TGTGCCAGCAGTGAACTTCTGGGGCACGGAAACACCATATATTTT. Translation: CASSELLGHGNTIYF.